This entry describes one T cell receptor beta chain. The antigen is unknown. Profiling that covered TCR beta VDJ and CDR3 relied on genomic DNA as its template. TCRdb re-called the reads through MiXCR, storing one row per CDR3 protein. Here the sample spans approximately 270,000 distinct CDR3 sequences, roughly 50% being singletons. The entry originates in a study of CD8+CD57+ T cells in acquired aplastic anemia. Whole-study context: CD4+ and CD8+ cells, once sorted, gave DNA averaging around 3.4 ug.

Germline V gives CDR1 DFQATT, CDR2 SNEGSKA (reference sequence). The V and J ends lost 5 bases and 18 bases, in that order; junction bases with no gene match: 7. The length of the CDR3 is 10 residues. Study outcomes and limitations: Statistical testing detected no significant gap in CD8+ Simpson's diversity between patients and controls. Patients and controls were found to share roughly 31 CD8+ CDR3 sequences.

The sequenced sample was sorted CD4+, CD8+, or CD8+CD57+ T cells (not recorded which) from PBMCs. V usage is TRBV20-1 and J usage is TRBJ1-6; the match to TRBD1 covers 7 bases. The TCR sequence derives from a human donor with severe aplastic anemia or a healthy control (not recorded which). The CDR3 is CSAQGENYHF. The DNA for the CDR3 is TGCAGTGCTCAGGGGGAGAACTACCACTTT.